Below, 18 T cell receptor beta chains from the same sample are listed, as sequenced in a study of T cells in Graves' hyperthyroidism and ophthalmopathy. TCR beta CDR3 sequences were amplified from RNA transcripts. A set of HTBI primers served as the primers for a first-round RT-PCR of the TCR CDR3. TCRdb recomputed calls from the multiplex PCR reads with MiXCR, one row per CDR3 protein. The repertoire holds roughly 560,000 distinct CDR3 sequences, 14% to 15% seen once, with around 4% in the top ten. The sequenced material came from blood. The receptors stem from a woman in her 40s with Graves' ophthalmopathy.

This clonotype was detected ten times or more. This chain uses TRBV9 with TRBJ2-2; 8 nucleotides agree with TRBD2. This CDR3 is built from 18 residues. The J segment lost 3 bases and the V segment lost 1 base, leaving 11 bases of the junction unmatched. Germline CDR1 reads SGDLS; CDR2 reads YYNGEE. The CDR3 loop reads CASSVMPGGTSDTGELFF. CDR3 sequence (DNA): TGTGCCAGCAGCGTAATGCCGGGGGGGACTAGTGACACCGGGGAGCTGTTTTTT. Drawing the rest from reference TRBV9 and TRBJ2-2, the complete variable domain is DSGVTQTPKHLITATGQRVTLRCSPRSGDLSVYWYQQSLDQGLQFLIQYYNGEERAKGNILERFSAQQFPDLHSELNLSSLELGDSALYFCASSVMPGGTSDTGELFFGEGSRLTVL.

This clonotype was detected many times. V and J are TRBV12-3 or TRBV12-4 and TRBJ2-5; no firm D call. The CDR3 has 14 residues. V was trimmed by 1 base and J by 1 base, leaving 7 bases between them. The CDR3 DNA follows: TGTGCCAGCAGTTTAGGCTACCTCCAAGAGACCCAGTACTTC. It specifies CASSLGYLQETQYF.

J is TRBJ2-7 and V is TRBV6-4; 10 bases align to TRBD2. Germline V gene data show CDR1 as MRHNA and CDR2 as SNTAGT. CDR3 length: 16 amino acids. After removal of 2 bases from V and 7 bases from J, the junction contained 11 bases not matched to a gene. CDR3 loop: CASSDPFPGLAREQYF. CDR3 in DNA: TGTGCCAGCAGTGACCCGTTTCCGGGACTAGCGCGGGAGCAGTACTTC.

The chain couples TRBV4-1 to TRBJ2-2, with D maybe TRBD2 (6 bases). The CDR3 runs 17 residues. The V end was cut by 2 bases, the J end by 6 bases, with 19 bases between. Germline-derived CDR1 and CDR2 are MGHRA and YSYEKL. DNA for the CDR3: TGCGCCAGCAGCCAAAGGGAGACTAGTTCGTTTTCCGGGGAGCTGTTTTTT. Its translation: CASSQRETSSFSGELFF.

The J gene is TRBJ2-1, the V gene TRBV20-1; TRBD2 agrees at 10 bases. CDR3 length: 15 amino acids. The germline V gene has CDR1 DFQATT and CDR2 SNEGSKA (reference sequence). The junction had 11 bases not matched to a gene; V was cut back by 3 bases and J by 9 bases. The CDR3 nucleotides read TGCAGTGCTAGTACGGCTAGCGGGAGCCAACTTGAGCAGTTCTTC. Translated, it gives CSASTASGSQLEQFF.

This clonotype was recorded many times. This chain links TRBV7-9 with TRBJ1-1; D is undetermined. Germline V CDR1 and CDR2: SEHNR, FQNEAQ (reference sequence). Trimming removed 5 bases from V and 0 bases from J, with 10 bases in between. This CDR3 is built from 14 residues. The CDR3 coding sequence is TGTGCCAGCAGCCAAAGCGGTGTGAACACTGAAGCTTTCTTT. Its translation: CASSQSGVNTEAFF.

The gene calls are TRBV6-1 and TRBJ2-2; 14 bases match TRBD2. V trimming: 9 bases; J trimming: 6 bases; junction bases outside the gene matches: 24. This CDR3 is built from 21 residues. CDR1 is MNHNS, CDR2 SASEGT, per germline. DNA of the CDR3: TGTGCCAGTCTGTCCTTTTTAAGGGGACTAGCGGGAGCATCTGTGGCCGGGGAGCTGTTTTTT. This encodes CASLSFLRGLAGASVAGELFF.

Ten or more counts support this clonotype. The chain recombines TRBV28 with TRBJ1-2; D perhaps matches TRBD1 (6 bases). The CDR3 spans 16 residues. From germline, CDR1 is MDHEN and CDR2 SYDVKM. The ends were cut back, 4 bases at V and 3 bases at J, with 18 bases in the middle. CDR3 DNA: TGTGCCAGCAGTTCTTTTAGGGACACCGGCGACTATGGCTACACCTTC. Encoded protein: CASSSFRDTGDYGYTF.

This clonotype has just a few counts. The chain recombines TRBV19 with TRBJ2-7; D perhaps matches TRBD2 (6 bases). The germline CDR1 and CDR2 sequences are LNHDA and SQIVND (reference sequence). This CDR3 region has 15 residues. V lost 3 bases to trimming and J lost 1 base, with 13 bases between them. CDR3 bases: TGTGCCAGTAGTATCATCTCGGGAGATTCCTACGAGCAGTACTTC. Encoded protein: CASSIISGDSYEQYF.

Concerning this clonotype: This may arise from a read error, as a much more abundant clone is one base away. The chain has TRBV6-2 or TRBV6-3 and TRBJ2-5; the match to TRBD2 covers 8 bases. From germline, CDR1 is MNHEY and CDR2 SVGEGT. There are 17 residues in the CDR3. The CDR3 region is CARSSGSSSGFQETQYF. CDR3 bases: TGTGCCAGAAGTTCTGGGTCGTCTAGCGGGTTTCAAGAGACCCAGTACTTC.

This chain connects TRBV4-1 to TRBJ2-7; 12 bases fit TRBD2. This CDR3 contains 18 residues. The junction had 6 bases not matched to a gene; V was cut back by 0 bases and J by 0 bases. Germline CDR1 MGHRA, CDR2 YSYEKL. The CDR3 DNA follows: TGCGCCAGCAGCCAAGAAGGGACTAGCGGGTTACTCTCCTACGAGCAGTACTTC. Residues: CASSQEGTSGLLSYEQYF.

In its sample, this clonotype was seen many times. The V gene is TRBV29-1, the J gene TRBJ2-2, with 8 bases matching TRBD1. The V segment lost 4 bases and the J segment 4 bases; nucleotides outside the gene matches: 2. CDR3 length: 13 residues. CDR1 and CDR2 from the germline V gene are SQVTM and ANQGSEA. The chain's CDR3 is CSVGDRLTGELFF. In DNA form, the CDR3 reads TGCAGCGTTGGGGACAGGCTCACCGGGGAGCTGTTTTTT.

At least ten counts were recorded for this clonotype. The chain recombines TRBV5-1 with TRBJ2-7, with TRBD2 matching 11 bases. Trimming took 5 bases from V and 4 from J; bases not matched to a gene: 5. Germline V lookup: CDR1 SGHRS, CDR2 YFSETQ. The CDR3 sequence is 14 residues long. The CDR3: CASRPGTSGYEQYF. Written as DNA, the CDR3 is TGCGCCAGCAGGCCCGGGACTAGCGGTTACGAGCAGTACTTC. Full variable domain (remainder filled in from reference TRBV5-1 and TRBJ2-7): KAGVTQTPRYLIKTRGQQVTLSCSPISGHRSVSWYQQTPGQGLQFLFEYFSETQRNKGNFPGRFSGRQFSNSRSEMNVSTLELGDSALYLCASRPGTSGYEQYFGPGTRLTVT.

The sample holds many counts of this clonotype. The CDR3 nucleotides read TGTGCCAGTAGTATGGGCAGGGAGGAAGAGACCCAGTACTTC. Translating it yields CASSMGREEETQYF. The chain combines TRBV19 with TRBJ2-5; tentatively, D is TRBD2 (6 bases). The CDR3 loop spans 14 amino acids. Trimming left V 3 bases short and J 3 bases short, with 11 bases between. CDR1 and CDR2 from the germline V gene are LNHDA and SQIVND (reference sequence).

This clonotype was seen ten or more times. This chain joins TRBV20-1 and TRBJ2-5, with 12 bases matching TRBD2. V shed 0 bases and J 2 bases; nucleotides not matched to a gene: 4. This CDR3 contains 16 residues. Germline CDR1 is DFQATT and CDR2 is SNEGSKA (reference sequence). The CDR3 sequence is CSARDPSGRGQETQYF. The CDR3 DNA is TGCAGTGCTAGAGATCCTAGCGGGAGGGGACAAGAGACCCAGTACTTC.

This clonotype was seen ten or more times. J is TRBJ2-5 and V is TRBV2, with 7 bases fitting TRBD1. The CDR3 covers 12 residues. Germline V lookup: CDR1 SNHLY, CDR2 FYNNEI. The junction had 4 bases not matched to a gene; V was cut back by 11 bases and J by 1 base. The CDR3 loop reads CAGGQSQETQYF. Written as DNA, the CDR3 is TGTGCCGGGGGACAGAGCCAAGAGACCCAGTACTTC.

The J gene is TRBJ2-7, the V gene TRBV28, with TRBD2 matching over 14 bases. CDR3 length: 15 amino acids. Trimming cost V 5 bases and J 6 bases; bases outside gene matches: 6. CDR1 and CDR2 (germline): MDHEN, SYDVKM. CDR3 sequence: CASSMTGLAGVEQYF. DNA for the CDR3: TGTGCCAGCAGTATGACGGGACTAGCGGGAGTCGAGCAGTACTTC.

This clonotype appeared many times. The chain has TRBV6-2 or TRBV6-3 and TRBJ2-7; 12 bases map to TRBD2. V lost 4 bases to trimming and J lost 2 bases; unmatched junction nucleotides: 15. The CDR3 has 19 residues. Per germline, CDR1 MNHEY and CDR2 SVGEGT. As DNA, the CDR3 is TGTGCCAGCAGTTCCCCGACTAGCGGGAGACGCGGGGCCACCTACGAGCAGTACTTC. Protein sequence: CASSSPTSGRRGATYEQYF.